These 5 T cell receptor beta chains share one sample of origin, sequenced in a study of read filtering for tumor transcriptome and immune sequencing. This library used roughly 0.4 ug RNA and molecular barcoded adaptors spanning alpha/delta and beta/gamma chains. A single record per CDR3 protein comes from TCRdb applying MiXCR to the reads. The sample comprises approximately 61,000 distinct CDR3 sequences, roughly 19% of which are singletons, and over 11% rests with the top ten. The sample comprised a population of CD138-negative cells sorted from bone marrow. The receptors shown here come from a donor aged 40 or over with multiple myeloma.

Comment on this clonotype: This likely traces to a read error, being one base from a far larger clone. CDR3 in DNA: TGTGCCAGCAGCCAGAGCCTAGCGGCTCTCGGCAATGAGCAGCTCTTC. Its translation is CASSQSLAALGNEQLF. The rearrangement links TRBV7-2 to TRBJ2-1; TRBD2 matches 7 bases. CDR3 size: 16 residues. Germline V CDR1 and CDR2: SGHTA, FQGNSA.

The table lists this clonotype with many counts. As DNA, the CDR3 is TGTGCCAGCAGTTTACCCCCTGGCGGTGAGCAGTTCTTC. This codes for CASSLPPGGEQFF. The chain recombines TRBV28 with TRBJ2-1, with no clear D. This CDR3 contains 13 residues. CDR1 and CDR2 (germline): MDHEN, SYDVKM. Trimming took off 2 bases at V and 9 bases at J, with 11 bases between the two ends.

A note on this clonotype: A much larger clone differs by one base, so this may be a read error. The CDR3: CASSEEHNNNSPLHF. In DNA, the CDR3 is TGTGCCAGCAGCGAAGAGCACAACAATAATTCACCCCTCCACTTT. The chain has TRBV9 and TRBJ1-6; D is ambiguous. Between the trimmed V and J ends, which lost 3 bases and 5 bases, there was a span of 12 bases. Germline values: CDR1 SGDLS, CDR2 YYNGEE. The CDR3 is made up of 15 amino acids.

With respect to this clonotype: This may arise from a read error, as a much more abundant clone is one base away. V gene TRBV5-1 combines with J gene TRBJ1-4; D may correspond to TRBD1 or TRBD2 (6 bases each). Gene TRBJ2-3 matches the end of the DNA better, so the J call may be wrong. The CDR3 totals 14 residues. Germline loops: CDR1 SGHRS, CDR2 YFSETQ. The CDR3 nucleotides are TGCGCCAGCATCGGGGGCGGAGGGGGAGGTACGCAGTATTTT. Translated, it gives CASIGGGGGGTQYF.

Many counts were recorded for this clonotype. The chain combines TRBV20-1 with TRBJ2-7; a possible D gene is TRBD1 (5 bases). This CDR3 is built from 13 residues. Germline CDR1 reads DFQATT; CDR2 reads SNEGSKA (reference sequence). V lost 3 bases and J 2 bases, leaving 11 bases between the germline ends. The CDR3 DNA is TGCAGTGCTAGGGGGCAGCTGACCTACGAGCAGTACTTC. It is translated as CSARGQLTYEQYF.